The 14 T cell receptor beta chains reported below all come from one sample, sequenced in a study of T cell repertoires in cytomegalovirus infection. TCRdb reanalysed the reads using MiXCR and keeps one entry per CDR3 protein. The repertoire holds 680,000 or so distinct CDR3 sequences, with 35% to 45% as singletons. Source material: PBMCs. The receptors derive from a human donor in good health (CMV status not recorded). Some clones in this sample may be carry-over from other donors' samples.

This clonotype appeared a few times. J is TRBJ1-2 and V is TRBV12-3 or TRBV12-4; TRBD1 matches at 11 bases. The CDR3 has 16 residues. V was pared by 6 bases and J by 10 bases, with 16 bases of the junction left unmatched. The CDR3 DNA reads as TGTGCCAGCAGAACACACCCGGGGGCGGGACAGGGGGACTACACCTTC. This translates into CASRTHPGAGQGDYTF.

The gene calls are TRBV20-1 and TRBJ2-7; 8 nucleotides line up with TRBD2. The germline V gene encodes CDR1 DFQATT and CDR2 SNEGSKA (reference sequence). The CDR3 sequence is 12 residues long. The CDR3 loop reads CSGGGSLIEQYF. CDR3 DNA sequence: TGCAGCGGGGGGGGATCCCTAATCGAGCAGTACTTC.

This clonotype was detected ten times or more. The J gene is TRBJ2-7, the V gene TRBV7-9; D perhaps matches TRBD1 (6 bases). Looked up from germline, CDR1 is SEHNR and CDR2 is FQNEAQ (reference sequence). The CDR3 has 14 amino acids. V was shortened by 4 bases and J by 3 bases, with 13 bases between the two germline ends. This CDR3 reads CASSSDRKLYEQYF. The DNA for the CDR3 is TGTGCCAGCAGCTCAGACAGGAAACTCTACGAGCAGTACTTC.

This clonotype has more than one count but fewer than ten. The CDR3 DNA reads as TGTGCCAGCAGGCCGGGGGCCGTTCCCTACGAGCAGTACTTC. Encoded protein: CASRPGAVPYEQYF. The chain is built from TRBV6-6 and TRBJ2-7, with D possibly called TRBD1 or TRBD2 (6 bases each). Germline V CDR1 and CDR2: MNHNY, SVGAGI (reference sequence). The CDR3 has 14 amino acids. Deletions cut 6 bases from V and 2 bases from J, with 14 bases between.

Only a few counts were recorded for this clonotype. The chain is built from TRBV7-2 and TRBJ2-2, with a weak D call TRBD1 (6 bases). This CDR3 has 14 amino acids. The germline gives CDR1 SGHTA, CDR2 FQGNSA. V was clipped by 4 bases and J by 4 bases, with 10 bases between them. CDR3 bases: TGTGCCAGCAGCTGGGACACCTCCACCGGGGAGCTGTTTTTT. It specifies CASSWDTSTGELFF.

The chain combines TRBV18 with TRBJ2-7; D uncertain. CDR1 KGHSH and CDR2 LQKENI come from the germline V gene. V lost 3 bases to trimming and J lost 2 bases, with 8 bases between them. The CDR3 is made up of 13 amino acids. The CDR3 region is CASSPRQTYEQYF. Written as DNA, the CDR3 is TGTGCCAGCTCACCCCGCCAGACCTACGAGCAGTACTTC. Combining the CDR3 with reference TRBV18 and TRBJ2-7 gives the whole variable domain NAGVMQNPRHLVRRRGQEARLRCSPMKGHSHVYWYRQLPEEGLKFMVYLQKENIIDESGMPKERFSAEFPKEGPSILRIQQVVRGDSAAYFCASSPRQTYEQYFGPGTRLTVT.

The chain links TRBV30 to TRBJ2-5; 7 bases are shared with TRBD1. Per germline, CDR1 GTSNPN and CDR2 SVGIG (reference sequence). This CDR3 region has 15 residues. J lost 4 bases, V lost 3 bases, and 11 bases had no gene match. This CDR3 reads CAWSRVRGSRETQYF. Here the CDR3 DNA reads TGTGCCTGGAGCAGGGTCAGGGGGTCACGAGAGACCCAGTACTTC.

The CDR3 loop reads CASSLIRGGGYTF. The CDR3 nucleotides read TGTGCCAGCAGTTTAATCAGGGGCGGTGGGTACACCTTC. The chain carries TRBV12-3 or TRBV12-4 and TRBJ1-2; TRBD1 is a possible D gene (6 bases). Between the trimmed V and J ends, which lost 2 bases and 11 bases, there was a span of 15 bases. The CDR3 is made up of 13 amino acids.

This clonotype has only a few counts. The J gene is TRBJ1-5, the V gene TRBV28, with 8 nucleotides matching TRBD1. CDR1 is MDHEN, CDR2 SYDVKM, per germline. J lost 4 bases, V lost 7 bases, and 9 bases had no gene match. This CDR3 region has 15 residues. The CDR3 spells CASNRRDRINQPQHF. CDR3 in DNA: TGTGCCAGCAACCGGCGGGACAGGATAAATCAGCCCCAGCATTTT.

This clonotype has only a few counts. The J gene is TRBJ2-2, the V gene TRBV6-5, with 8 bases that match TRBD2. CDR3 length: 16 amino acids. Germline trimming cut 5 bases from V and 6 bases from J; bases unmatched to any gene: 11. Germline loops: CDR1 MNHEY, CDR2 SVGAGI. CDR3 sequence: CASSHYGTSYAGELFF. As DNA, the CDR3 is TGTGCCAGCAGTCACTACGGGACTAGTTATGCCGGGGAGCTGTTTTTT.

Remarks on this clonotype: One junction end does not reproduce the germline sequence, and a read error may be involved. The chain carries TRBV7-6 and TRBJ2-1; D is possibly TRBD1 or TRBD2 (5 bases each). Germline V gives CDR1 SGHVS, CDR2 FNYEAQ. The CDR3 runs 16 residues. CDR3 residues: CASSPPGALSYNEQFF. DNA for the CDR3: TGTGCTAGCAGCCCACCCGGGGCTCTCTCCTACAATGAGCAGTTCTTC.

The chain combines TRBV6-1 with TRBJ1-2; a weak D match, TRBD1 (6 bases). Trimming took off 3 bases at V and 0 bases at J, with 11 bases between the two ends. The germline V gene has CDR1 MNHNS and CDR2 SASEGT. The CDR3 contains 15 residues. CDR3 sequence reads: CASSERTVPNYGYTF. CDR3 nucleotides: TGTGCCAGCAGTGAGAGGACAGTGCCTAACTATGGCTACACCTTC.

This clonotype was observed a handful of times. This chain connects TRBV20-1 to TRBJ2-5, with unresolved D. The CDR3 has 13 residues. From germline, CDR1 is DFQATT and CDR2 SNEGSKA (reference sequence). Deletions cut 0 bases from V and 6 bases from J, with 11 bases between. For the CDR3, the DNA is TGCAGTGCTAGAGAGCCCCCCGAAAAGACCCAGTACTTC. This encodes CSAREPPEKTQYF.

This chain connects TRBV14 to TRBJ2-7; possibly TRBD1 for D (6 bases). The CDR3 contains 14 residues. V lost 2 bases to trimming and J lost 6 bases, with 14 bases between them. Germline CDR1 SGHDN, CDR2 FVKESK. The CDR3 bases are TGTGCCAGCAGCCAACAGCCAGGGGACATCGAGCAGTACTTC. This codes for CASSQQPGDIEQYF.